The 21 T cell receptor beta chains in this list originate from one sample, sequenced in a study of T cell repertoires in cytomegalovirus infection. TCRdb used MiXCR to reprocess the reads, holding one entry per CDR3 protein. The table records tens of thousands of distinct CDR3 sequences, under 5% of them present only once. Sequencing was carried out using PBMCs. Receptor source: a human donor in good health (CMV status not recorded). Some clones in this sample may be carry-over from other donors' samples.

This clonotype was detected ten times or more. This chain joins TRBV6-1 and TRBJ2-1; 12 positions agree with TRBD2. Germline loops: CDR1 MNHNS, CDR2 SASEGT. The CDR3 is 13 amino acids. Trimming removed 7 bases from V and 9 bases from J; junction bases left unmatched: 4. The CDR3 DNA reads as TGTGCCAGCATCGCTAGCGGGGGGGGTGAGCAGTTCTTC. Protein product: CASIASGGGEQFF.

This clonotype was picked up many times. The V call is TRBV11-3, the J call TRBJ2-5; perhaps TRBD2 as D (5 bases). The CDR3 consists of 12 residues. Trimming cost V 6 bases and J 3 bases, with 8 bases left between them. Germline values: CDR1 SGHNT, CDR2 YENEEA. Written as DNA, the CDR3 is TGTGCCAGCAGAGGGAGAGAAGAGACCCAGTACTTC. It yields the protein CASRGREETQYF.

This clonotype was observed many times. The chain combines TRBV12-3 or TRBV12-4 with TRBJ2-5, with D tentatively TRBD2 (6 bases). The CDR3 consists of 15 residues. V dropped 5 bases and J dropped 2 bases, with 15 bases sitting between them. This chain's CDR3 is CASSPFMREQETQYF. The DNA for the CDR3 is TGTGCCAGCAGTCCTTTTATGCGGGAACAAGAGACCCAGTACTTC.

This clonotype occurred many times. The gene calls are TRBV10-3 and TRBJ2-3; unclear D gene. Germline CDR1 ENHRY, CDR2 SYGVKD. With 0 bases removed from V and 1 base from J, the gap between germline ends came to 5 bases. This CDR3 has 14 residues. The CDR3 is CAISESTGTDTQYF. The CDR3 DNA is TGTGCCATCAGTGAGTCGACTGGCACAGATACGCAGTATTTT.

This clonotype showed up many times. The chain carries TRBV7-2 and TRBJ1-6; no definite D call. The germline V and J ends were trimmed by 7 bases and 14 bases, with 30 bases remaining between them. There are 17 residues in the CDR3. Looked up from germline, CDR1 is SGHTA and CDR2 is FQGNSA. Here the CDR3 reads CASTTGRGRRLDSALHF. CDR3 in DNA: TGTGCCAGCACCACTGGGAGAGGCAGGCGGCTTGATTCGGCCCTCCACTTT.

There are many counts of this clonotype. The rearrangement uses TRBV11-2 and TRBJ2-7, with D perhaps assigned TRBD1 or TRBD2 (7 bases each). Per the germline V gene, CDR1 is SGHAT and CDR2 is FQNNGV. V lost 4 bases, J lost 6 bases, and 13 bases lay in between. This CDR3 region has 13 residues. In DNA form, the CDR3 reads TGTGCCAGCAGCTCCCAGGGGGGGACCGAGCAGTACTTC. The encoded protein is CASSSQGGTEQYF.

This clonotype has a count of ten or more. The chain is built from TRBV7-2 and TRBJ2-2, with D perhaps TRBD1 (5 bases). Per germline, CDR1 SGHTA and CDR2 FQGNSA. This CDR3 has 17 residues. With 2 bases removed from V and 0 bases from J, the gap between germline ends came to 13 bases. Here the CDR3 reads CASSLRTSPTNTGELFF. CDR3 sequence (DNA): TGTGCCAGCAGCTTAAGGACAAGCCCTACGAACACCGGGGAGCTGTTTTTT.

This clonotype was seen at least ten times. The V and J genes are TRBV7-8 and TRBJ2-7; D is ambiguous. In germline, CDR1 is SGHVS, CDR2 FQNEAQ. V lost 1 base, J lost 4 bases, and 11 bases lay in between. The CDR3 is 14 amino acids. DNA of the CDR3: TGTGCCAGCAGCTTAGATCCTAGTCGGTACGAGCAGTACTTC. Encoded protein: CASSLDPSRYEQYF.

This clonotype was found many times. CDR3 sequence: CASTSWGQVNNEQFF. The CDR3 DNA sequence: TGTGCCAGCACCTCCTGGGGGCAAGTTAACAATGAGCAGTTCTTC. This rearrangement joins TRBV6-2 or TRBV6-3 to TRBJ2-1; a possible D gene is TRBD1 (6 bases). Germline assignment: CDR1 MNHEY and CDR2 SVGEGT. Trimming stripped 7 bases from V and 5 bases from J, with 18 bases between. The CDR3 sequence is 15 residues long.

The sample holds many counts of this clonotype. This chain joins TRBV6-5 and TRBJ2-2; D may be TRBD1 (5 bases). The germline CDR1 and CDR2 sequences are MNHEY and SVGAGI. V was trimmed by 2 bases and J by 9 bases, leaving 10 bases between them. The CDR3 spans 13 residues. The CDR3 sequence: CASSYGASRELFF. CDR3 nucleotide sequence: TGTGCCAGCAGTTACGGGGCCAGCCGGGAGCTGTTTTTT.

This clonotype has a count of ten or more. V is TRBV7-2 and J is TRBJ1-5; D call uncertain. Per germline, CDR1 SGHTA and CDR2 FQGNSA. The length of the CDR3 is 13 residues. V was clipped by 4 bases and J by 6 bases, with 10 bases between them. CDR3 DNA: TGTGCCAGCAGCTACATGGAGGGTCAGCCCCAGCATTTT. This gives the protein CASSYMEGQPQHF. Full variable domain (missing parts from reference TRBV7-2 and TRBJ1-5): GAGVSQSPSNKVTEKGKDVELRCDPISGHTALYWYRQSLGQGLEFLIYFQGNSAPDKSGLPSDRFSAERTGGSVSTLTIQRTQQEDSAVYLCASSYMEGQPQHFGDGTRLSIL.

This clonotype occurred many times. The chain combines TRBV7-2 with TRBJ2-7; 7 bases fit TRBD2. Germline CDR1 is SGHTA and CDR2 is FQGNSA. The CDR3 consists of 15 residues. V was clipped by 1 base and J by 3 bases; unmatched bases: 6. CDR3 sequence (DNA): TGTGCCAGCAGCTTAGATGTGGGAGGGCTCTACGAGCAGTACTTC. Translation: CASSLDVGGLYEQYF.

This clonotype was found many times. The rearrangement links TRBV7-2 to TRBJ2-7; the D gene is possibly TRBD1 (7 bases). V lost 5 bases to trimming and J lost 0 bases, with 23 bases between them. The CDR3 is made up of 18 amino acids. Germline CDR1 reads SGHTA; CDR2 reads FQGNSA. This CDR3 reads CASSPRGTVTLSSYEQYF. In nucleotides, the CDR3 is TGTGCCAGCAGCCCCCGGGGGACAGTTACACTCAGCTCCTACGAGCAGTACTTC.

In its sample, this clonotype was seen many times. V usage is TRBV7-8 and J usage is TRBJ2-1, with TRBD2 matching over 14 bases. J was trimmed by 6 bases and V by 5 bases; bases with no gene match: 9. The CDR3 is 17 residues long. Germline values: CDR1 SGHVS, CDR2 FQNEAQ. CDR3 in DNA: TGTGCCAGCAGCCTAAGACTAGCGGGGGGGCCGATCAATGAGCAGTTCTTC. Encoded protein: CASSLRLAGGPINEQFF.

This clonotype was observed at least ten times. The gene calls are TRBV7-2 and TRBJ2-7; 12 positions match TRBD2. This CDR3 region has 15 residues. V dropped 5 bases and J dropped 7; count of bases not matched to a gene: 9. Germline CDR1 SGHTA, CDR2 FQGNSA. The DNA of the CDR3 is TGTGCCAGCAGCACCCGACTAGCGGGAGTCGGTGAGCAGTACTTC. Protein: CASSTRLAGVGEQYF.

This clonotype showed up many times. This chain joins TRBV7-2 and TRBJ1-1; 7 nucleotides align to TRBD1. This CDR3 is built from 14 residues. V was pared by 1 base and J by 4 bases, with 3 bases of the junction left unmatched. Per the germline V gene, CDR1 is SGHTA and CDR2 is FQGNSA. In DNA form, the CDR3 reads TGTGCCAGCAGCTTAGAGGGGGCCAGCACTGAAGCTTTCTTT. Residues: CASSLEGASTEAFF. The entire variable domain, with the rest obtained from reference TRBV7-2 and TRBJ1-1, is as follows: GAGVSQSPSNKVTEKGKDVELRCDPISGHTALYWYRQSLGQGLEFLIYFQGNSAPDKSGLPSDRFSAERTGGSVSTLTIQRTQQEDSAVYLCASSLEGASTEAFFGQGTRLTVV.

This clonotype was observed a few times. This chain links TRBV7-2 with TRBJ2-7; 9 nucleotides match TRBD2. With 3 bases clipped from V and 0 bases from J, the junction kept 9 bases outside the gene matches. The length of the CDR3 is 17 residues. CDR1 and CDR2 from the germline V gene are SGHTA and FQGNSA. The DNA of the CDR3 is TGTGCCAGCAGCTTTTCCGTAGTAGCGGGGGACTCCTACGAGCAGTACTTC. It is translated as CASSFSVVAGDSYEQYF.

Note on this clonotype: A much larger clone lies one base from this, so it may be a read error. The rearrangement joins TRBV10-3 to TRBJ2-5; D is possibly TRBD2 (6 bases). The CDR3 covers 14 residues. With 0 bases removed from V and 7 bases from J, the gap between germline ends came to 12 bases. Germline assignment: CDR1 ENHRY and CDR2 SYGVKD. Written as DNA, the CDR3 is TGTGCCATCAGTGAGTCTGGAGGGAGAGGGACCCAGTACTTC. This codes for CAISESGGRGTQYF.

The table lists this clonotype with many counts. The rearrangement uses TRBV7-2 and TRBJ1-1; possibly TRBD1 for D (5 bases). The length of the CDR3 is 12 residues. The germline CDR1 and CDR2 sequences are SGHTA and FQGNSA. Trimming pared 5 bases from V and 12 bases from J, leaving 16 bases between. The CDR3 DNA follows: TGTGCCAGCAGCACGCCGGGACTGGTTTCTTTCTTT. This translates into CASSTPGLVSFF.

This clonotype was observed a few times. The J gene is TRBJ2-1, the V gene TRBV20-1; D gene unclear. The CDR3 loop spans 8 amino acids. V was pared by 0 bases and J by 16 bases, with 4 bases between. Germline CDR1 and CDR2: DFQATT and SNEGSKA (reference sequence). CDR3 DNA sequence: TGCAGTGCTAGAGAATTTTTCTTC. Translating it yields CSAREFFF.

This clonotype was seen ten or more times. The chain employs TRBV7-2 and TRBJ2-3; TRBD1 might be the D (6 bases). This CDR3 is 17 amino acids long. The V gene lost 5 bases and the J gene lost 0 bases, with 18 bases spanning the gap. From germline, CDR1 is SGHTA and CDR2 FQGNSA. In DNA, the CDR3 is TGTGCCAGCAGCCCTAGGGGGTCCGGGCCTAGCACAGATACGCAGTATTTT. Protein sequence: CASSPRGSGPSTDTQYF. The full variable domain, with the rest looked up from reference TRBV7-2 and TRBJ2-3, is GAGVSQSPSNKVTEKGKDVELRCDPISGHTALYWYRQSLGQGLEFLIYFQGNSAPDKSGLPSDRFSAERTGGSVSTLTIQRTQQEDSAVYLCASSPRGSGPSTDTQYFGPGTRLTVL.